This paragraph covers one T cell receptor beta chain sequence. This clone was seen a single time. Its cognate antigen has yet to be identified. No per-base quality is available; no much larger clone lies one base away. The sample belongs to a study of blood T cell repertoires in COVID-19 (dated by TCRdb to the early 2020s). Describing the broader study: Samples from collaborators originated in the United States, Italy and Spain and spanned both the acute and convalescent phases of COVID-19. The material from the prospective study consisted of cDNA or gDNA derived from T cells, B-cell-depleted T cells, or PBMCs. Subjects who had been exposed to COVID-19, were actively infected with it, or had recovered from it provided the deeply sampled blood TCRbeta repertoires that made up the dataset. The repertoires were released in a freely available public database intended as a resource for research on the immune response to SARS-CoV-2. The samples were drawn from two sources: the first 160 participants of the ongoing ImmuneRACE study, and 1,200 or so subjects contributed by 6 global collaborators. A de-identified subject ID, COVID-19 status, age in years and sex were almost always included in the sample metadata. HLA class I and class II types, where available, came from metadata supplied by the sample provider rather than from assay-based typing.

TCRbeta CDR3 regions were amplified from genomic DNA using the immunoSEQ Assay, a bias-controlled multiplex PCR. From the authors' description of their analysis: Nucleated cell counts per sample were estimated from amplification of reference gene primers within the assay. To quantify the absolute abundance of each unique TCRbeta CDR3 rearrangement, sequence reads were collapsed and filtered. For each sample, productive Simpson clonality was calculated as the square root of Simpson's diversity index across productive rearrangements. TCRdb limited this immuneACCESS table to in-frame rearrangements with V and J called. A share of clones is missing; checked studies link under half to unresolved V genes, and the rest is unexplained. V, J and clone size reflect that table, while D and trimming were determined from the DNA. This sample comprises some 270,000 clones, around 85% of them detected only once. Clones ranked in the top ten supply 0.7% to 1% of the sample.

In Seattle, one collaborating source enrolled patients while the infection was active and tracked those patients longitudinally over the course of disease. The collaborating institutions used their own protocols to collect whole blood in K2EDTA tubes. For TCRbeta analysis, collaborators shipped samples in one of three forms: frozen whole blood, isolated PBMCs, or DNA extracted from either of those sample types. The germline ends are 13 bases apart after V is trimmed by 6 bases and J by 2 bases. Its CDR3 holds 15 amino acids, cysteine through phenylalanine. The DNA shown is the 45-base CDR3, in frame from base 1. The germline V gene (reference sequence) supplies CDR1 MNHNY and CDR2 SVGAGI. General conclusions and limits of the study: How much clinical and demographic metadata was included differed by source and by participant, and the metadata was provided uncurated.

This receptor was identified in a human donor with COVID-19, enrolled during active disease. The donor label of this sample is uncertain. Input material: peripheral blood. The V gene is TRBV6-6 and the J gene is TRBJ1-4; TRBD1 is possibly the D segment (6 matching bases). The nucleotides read TGTGCCAGCAGCCAGGGGATGCCGACTAATGAAAAACTGTTTTTT. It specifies CASSQGMPTNEKLFF.